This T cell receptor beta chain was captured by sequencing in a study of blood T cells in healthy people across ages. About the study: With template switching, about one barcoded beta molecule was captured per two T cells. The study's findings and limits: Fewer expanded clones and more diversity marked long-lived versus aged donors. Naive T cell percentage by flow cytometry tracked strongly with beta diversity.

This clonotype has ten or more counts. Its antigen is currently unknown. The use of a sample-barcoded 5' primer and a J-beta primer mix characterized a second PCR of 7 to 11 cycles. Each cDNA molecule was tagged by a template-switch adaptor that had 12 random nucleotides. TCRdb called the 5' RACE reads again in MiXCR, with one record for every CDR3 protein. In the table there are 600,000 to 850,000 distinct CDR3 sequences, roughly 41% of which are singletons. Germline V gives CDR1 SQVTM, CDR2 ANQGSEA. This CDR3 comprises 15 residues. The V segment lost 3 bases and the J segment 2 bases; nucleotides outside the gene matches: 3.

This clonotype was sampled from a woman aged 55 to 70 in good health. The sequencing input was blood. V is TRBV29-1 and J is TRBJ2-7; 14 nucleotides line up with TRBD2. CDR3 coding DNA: TGCAGCGTTGACGGGACTAGCGGGAGACCCTACGAGCAGTACTTC. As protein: CSVDGTSGRPYEQYF.